The 16 T cell receptor beta chains below all came from one sample that was sequenced in a study of shared clonotypes between healthy human individuals. The table came from immunoSEQ multiplex PCR; TCRdb's copy has only in-frame clones and leaves some out. Of some 1.5 million clones listed, more than 95% are singletons. Sequencing input: naive CD4+ T cells sorted from blood. Subset indicated: CD45RA+ positively selected. The source of these receptors is a man in his thirties or forties in good health.

J is TRBJ2-7 and V is TRBV11-3, with 7 nucleotides matching TRBD2. After removal of 1 base from V and 6 bases from J, the junction contained 9 bases not matched to a gene. The CDR3 contains 15 residues. Looked up from germline, CDR1 is SGHNT and CDR2 is YENEEA. CDR3 sequence reads: CASSLGVAGDSEQYF. CDR3 sequence (DNA): TGTGCCAGCAGCTTAGGTGTCGCGGGAGATAGCGAGCAGTACTTC.

The chain links TRBV30 to TRBJ1-4, with a weak D call TRBD1 (6 bases). In germline, CDR1 is GTSNPN, CDR2 SVGIG (reference sequence). The CDR3 has 14 amino acids. Trimming shortened V by 5 bases and J by 7 bases, and 17 bases separated the two germline ends. The chain's CDR3 is CAWESRGKGEKLFF. CDR3 in DNA: TGTGCCTGGGAAAGCAGGGGAAAAGGTGAAAAACTGTTTTTT.

The chain carries TRBV4-1 and TRBJ2-3; possibly TRBD2 for D (7 bases). There are 17 residues in the CDR3. CDR1 is MGHRA, CDR2 YSYEKL, per germline. Trimming stripped 0 bases from V and 0 bases from J, with 13 bases between. The CDR3 sequence is CASSQEGGAASTDTQYF. The CDR3 region has the DNA TGCGCCAGCAGCCAAGAAGGGGGGGCGGCTAGCACAGATACGCAGTATTTT.

The V call is TRBV7-2, the J call TRBJ1-4; the D is unclear. CDR1 is SGHTA and CDR2 is FQGNSA in the germline V gene. The V end lost 4 bases, the J end lost 0 bases, and 12 bases lay between the germline ends. This CDR3 has 16 amino acids. The CDR3 nucleotides are TGTGCCAGCAGCTCCCGTAGGTCCGCAACTAATGAAAAACTGTTTTTT. This encodes CASSSRRSATNEKLFF.

The rearrangement uses TRBV28 and TRBJ1-5; the D is unclear. Trimming stripped 3 bases from V and 2 bases from J, with 14 bases between. The CDR3 spans 16 residues. The germline gives CDR1 MDHEN, CDR2 SYDVKM. The CDR3 region has the DNA TGTGCCAGCAGTTTGACCATAGGGATGGGCAATCAGCCCCAGCATTTT. It codes for CASSLTIGMGNQPQHF.

The V gene is TRBV18, the J gene TRBJ2-1, with D unresolved. Germline V gene sequence: CDR1 KGHSH, CDR2 LQKENI. This CDR3 comprises 11 residues. V lost 2 bases and J 8 bases, leaving 4 bases between the germline ends. CDR3 sequence: CASSPSHEQFF. CDR3 nucleotides: TGTGCCAGCTCACCATCCCATGAGCAGTTCTTC.

V and J are TRBV5-1 and TRBJ1-1; D is ambiguous. V lost 0 bases, J lost 5 bases, and 17 bases lay in between. In germline, CDR1 is SGHRS, CDR2 YFSETQ. CDR3 length: 16 residues. CDR3 nucleotides: TGCGCCAGCAGCTTGGGGGGTTCGGCCTTTCCAACTGAAGCTTTCTTT. It is translated as CASSLGGSAFPTEAFF.

This clone appeared a few times. V usage is TRBV7-8 and J usage is TRBJ1-5; 7 bases map to TRBD1. CDR3 size: 14 residues. Trimming took 4 bases from V and 6 from J; bases not matched to a gene: 6. Germline V lookup: CDR1 SGHVS, CDR2 FQNEAQ. The CDR3 DNA is TGTGCCAGCAGCTCGACAGGGAAGAGTCAGCCCCAGCATTTT. Protein sequence: CASSSTGKSQPQHF.

This clone was counted only a few times. Other DNA sequences of this sample code for an identical CDR3. This chain joins TRBV2 and TRBJ2-2; D remains ambiguous. Germline-derived CDR1 and CDR2 are SNHLY and FYNNEI. V was trimmed by 6 bases and J by 5 bases, leaving 4 bases between them. CDR3 length: 11 residues. CDR3: CASRGTGELFF. CDR3 nucleotide sequence: TGTGCCAGCAGGGGTACCGGGGAGCTGTTTTTT.

The rearrangement links TRBV6-1 to TRBJ2-3; the D gene is possibly TRBD2 (6 bases). The CDR3 length is 16 residues. Trimming took off 2 bases at V and 5 bases at J, with 17 bases between the two ends. Per germline, CDR1 MNHNS and CDR2 SASEGT. DNA for the CDR3: TGTGCCAGCAGTGAACAGAGCGGTCTCGGGGGAGATACGCAGTATTTT. This codes for CASSEQSGLGGDTQYF.

CDR3 sequence reads: CASSPRDRGRPDTQYF. The CDR3 DNA sequence: TGTGCCAGCTCACCCCGGGACAGGGGGCGCCCAGATACGCAGTATTTT. The chain couples TRBV18 to TRBJ2-3; 12 bases are a match to TRBD1. This CDR3 spans 16 amino acids. The germline gives CDR1 KGHSH, CDR2 LQKENI. The V segment lost 3 bases and the J segment 4 bases; nucleotides outside the gene matches: 5.

This chain connects TRBV6-6 to TRBJ1-5; 7 bases fit TRBD1. The CDR3 has 15 amino acids. The trim removed 6 bases at V and 1 base at J, leaving 6 bases unmatched. Germline V CDR1 and CDR2: MNHNY, SVGAGI (reference sequence). The CDR3 DNA reads TGTGCCAGCAGAAGAGGACAGGAAAGCAATCAGCCCCAGCATTTT. Its protein is CASRRGQESNQPQHF.

The chain has TRBV28 and TRBJ1-1; D is ambiguous. The germline CDR1 and CDR2 sequences are MDHEN and SYDVKM. Trimming cost V 5 bases and J 1 base, with 20 bases left between them. CDR3 size: 17 residues. Written as DNA, the CDR3 is TGTGCCAGCAGTCCACCCCCTCGAGGCGTTCCGAACACTGAAGCTTTCTTT. This codes for CASSPPPRGVPNTEAFF.

The V gene is TRBV18, the J gene TRBJ1-5; D possibly corresponds to TRBD1 (6 bases). This CDR3 is built from 16 residues. CDR1 is KGHSH, CDR2 LQKENI, per germline. V was shortened by 2 bases and J by 4 bases, with 15 bases between the two germline ends. In DNA form, the CDR3 reads TGTGCCAGCTCACCAGACGGACAGCTCGGGAATCAGCCCCAGCATTTT. Translated, it gives CASSPDGQLGNQPQHF.

The V gene is TRBV6-1, the J gene TRBJ2-4; TRBD2 aligns across 8 bases. The V gene's germline CDR1 is MNHNS and CDR2 SASEGT. This CDR3 region has 15 residues. With 2 bases clipped from V and 6 bases from J, the junction kept 6 bases outside the gene matches. The CDR3 DNA sequence: TGTGCCAGCAGTGAAAGCGGGAGTAAGGGAAACATTCAGTACTTC. Protein sequence: CASSESGSKGNIQYF.

This chain links TRBV9 with TRBJ1-1; 11 bases match TRBD1. With V trimmed by 0 bases and J by 5 bases, 9 bases remained unmatched. The CDR3 totals 17 residues. Germline V lookup: CDR1 SGDLS, CDR2 YYNGEE. Written as DNA, the CDR3 is TGTGCCAGCAGCGTAGCTAAGCCGGGACAGGGGGGAACTGAAGCTTTCTTT. It codes for CASSVAKPGQGGTEAFF.